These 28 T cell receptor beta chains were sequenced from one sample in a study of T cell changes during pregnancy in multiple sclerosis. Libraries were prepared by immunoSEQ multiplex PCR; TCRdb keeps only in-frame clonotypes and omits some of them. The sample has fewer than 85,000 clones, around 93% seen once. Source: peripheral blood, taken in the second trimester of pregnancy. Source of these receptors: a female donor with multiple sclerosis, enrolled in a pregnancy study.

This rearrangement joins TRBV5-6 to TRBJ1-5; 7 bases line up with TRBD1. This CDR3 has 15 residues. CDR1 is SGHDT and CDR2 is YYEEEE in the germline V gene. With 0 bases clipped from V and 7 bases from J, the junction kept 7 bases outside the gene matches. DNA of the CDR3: TGTGCCAGCAGCTTGGGAACGGGACAGCACCAGCCCCAGCATTTT. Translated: CASSLGTGQHQPQHF.

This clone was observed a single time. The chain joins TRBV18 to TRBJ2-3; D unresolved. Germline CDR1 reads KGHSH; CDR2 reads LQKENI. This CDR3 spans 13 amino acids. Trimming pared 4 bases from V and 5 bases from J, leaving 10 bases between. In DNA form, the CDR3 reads TGTGCCAGCTCACACTCCTACGGAGATACGCAGTATTTT. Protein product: CASSHSYGDTQYF.

CDR3 bases: TGCGCCAGCAGCTTACCTCCACAGGGGGTGGCCCTGTACGAGCAGTACTTC. Translation gives CASSLPPQGVALYEQYF. This sequence joins TRBV5-1 and TRBJ2-7; 8 bases map to TRBD1. The CDR3 contains 17 residues. Trimming at V came to 2 bases and at J to 4 bases, leaving 14 bases not matched to a gene. Germline CDR1 SGHRS, CDR2 YFSETQ. The whole variable domain, remainder taken from reference TRBV5-1 and TRBJ2-7, is KAGVTQTPRYLIKTRGQQVTLSCSPISGHRSVSWYQQTPGQGLQFLFEYFSETQRNKGNFPGRFSGRQFSNSRSEMNVSTLELGDSALYLCASSLPPQGVALYEQYFGPGTRLTVT.

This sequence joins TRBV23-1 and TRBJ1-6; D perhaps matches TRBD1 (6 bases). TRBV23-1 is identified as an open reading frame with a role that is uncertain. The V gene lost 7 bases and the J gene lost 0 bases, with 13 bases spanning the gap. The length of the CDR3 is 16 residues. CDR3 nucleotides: TGCGCCAGCATACCAACAGGGAGCTCCTATAATTCACCCCTCCACTTT. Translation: CASIPTGSSYNSPLHF.

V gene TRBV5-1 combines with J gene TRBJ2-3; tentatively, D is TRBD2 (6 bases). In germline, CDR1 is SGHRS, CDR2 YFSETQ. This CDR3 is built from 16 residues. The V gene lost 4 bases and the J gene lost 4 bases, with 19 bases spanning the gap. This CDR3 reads CASSARLGRPPDTQYF. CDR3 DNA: TGCGCCAGCAGCGCGCGACTAGGGAGGCCACCAGATACGCAGTATTTT.

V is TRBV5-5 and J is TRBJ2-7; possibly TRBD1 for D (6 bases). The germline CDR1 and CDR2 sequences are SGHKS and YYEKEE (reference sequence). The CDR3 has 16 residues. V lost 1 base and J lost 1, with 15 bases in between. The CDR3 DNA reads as TGTGCCAGCAGCTTGTCGTTACGGGACATATCCTACGAGCAGTACTTC. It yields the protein CASSLSLRDISYEQYF.

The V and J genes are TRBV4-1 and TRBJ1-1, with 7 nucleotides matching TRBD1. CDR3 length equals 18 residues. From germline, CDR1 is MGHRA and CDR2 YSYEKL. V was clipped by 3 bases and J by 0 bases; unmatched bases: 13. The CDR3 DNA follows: TGCGCCAGCAGCCAGGGTGACGGGACAGATGCTTTGAACACTGAAGCTTTCTTT. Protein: CASSQGDGTDALNTEAFF.

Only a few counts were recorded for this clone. CDR3 amino acids: CASSLNGGSNQPQHF. CDR3 DNA sequence: TGTGCCAGCAGCCTAAATGGAGGGAGCAATCAGCCCCAGCATTTT. The J gene is TRBJ1-5, the V gene TRBV7-3; D is unresolved. Looked up from germline, CDR1 is SGHTA and CDR2 is FQGTGA. Trimming cost V 5 bases and J 1 base, with 12 bases left between them. The CDR3 totals 15 residues.

CDR3 coding DNA: TGTGCCAGCAGCGCGGGGAAAGGATCACCCCTCCACTTT. Translation gives CASSAGKGSPLHF. The chain employs TRBV11-2 and TRBJ1-6; no firm D call. Looked up from germline, CDR1 is SGHAT and CDR2 is FQNNGV. This CDR3 is built from 13 residues. Deletions cut 5 bases from V and 10 bases from J, with 12 bases between.

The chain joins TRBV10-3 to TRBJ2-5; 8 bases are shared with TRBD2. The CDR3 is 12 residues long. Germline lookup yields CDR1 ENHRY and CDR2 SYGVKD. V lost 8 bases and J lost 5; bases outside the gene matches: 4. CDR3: CAIAPSGETQYF. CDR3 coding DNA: TGTGCCATCGCCCCTAGCGGGGAGACCCAGTACTTC.

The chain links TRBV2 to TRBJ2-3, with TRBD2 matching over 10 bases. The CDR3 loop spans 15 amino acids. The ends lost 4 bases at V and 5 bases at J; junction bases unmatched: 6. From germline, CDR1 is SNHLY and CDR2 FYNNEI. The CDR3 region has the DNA TGTGCCAGCAGTGGAAGCGGGGGGGCGGGAGATACGCAGTATTTT. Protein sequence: CASSGSGGAGDTQYF.

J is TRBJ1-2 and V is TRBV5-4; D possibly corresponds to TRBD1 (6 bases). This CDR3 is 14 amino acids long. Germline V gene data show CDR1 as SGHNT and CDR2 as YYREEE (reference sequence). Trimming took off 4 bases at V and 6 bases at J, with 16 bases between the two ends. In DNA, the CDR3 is TGTGCCAGCAGCGAGGGTACAGGGACGCATGGCTACACCTTC. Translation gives CASSEGTGTHGYTF.

Here the CDR3 reads CASSLVSQGETQYF. The CDR3 nucleotides are TGCGCCAGCAGCTTGGTTTCGCAGGGAGAGACCCAGTACTTC. V and J are TRBV5-1 and TRBJ2-5, with D tentatively TRBD1 (5 bases). V was pared by 0 bases and J by 4 bases, with 10 bases between. This CDR3 contains 14 residues. Germline CDR1 is SGHRS and CDR2 is YFSETQ.

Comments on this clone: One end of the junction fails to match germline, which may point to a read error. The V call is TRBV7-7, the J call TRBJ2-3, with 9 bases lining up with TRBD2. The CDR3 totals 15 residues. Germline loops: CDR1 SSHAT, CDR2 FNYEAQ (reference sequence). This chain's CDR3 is CASSLLAGEADTQYF. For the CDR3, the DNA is TGTGCTAGCAGCCTATTAGCGGGGGAAGCAGATACGCAGTATTTT.

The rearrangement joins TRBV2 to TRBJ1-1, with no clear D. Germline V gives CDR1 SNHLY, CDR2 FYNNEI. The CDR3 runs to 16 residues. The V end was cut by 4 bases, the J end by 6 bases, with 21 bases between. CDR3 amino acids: CASSAIRVGLGPEAFF. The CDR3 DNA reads TGTGCCAGCAGTGCGATTCGGGTAGGTTTGGGTCCTGAAGCTTTCTTT.

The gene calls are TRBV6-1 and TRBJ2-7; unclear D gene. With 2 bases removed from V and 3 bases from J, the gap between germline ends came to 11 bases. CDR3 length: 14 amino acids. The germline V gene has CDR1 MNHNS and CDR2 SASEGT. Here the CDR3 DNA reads TGTGCCAGCAGTGAATCTTTTGGCGGCTACGAGCAGTACTTC. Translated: CASSESFGGYEQYF.

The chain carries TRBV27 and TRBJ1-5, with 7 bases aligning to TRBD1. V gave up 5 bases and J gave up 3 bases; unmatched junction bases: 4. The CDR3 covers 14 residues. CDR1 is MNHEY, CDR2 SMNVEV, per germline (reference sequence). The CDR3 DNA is TGTGCCAGCAGTGCGGGACAGCCCAATCAGCCCCAGCATTTT. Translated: CASSAGQPNQPQHF.

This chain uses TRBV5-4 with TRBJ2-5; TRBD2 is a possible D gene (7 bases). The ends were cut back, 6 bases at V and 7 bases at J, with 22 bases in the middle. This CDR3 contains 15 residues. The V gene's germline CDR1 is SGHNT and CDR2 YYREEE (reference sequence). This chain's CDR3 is CASNRAGGPGGTQYF. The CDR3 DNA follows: TGTGCCAGCAATCGGGCCGGGGGGCCTGGAGGGACCCAGTACTTC.

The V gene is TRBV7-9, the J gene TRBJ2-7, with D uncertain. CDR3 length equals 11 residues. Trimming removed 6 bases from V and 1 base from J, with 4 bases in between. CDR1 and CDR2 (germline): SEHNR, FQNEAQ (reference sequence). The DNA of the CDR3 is TGTGCCAGCAGGTCTTCCTACGAGCAGTACTTC. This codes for CASRSSYEQYF.

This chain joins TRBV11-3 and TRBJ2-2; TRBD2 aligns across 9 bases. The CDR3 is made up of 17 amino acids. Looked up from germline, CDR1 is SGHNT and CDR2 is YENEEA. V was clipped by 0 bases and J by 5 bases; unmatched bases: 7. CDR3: CASSLDPLAGRTGELFF. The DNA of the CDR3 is TGTGCCAGCAGCTTAGATCCCCTAGCGGGGAGAACCGGGGAGCTGTTTTTT.

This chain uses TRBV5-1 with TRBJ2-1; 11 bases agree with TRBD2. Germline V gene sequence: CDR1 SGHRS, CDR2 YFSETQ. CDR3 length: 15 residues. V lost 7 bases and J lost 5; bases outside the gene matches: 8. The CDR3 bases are TGCGCCAGCGGACAAACTAGCGGGGGTCACAATGAGCAGTTCTTC. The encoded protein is CASGQTSGGHNEQFF.

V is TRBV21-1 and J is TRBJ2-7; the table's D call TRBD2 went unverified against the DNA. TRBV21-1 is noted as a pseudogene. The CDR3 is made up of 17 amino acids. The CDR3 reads CASSKGPGLAGGYEQYF. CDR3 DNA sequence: TGTGCCAGCAGCAAGGGTCCGGGACTAGCGGGGGGATACGAGCAGTACTTC.

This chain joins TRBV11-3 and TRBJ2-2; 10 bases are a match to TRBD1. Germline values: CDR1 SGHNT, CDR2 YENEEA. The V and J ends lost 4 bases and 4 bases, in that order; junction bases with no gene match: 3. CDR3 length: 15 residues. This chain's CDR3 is CASSSDRGGTGELFF. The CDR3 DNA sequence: TGTGCCAGCAGCTCGGACAGGGGGGGCACCGGGGAGCTGTTTTTT.

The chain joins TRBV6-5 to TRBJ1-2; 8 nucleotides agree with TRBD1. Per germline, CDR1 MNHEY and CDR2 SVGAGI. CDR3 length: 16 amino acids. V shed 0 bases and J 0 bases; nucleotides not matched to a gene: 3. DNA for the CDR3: TGTGCCAGCAGTTACTCGACAGGGGAAACTAACTATGGCTACACCTTC. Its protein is CASSYSTGETNYGYTF.

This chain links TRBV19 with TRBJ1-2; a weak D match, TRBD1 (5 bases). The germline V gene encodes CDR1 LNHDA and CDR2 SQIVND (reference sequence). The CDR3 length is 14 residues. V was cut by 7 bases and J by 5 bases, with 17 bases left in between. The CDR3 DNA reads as TGTGCCAGTAATTTAGGACAAATAGCTTATGGCTACACCTTC. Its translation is CASNLGQIAYGYTF.

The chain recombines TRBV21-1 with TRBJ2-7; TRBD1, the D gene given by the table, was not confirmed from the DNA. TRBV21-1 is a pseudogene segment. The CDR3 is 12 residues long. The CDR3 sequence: CASSKDKYEQYF. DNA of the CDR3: TGTGCCAGCAGCAAAGACAAATACGAGCAGTACTTC.

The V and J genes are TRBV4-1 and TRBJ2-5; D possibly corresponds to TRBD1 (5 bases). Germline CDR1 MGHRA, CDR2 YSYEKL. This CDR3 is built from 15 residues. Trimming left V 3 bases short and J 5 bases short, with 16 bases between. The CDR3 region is CASSHSTGSRETQYF. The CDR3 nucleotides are TGCGCCAGCAGCCACTCCACAGGTTCTCGGGAGACCCAGTACTTC.

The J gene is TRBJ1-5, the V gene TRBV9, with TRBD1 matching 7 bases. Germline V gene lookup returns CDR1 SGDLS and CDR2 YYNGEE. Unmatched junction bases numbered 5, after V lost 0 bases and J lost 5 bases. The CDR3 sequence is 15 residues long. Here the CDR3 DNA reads TGTGCCAGCAGCGTAGGAGGGGGCGGGGATCAGCCCCAGCATTTT. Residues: CASSVGGGGDQPQHF.